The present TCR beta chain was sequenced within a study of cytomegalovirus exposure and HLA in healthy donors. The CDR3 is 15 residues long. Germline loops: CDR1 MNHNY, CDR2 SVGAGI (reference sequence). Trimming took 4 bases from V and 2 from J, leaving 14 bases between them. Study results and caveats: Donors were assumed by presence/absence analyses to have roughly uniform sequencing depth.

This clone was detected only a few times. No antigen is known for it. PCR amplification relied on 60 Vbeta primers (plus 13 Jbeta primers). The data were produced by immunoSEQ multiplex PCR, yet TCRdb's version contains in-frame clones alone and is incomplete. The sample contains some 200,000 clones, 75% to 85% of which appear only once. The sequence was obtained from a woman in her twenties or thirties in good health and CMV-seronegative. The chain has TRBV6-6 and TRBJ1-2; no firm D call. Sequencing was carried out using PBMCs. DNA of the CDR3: TGTGCCAGCAGTTCTCCCCCCCCAGGAAACTATGGCTACACCTTC. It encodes CASSSPPPGNYGYTF.